The following is a T cell receptor beta chain sequence with its context. As yet, its antigen is unknown. The CDR3 length is 15 residues. V lost 2 bases to trimming and J lost 4 bases; unmatched junction nucleotides: 4. The germline gives CDR1 SEHNR, CDR2 FQNEAQ (reference sequence). The sample belongs to a study of a mutant IDH1 vaccine in newly diagnosed glioma. Study information: The start of vaccination came 4-6 weeks after radiotherapy alone, or with temozolomide cycles. General study points: Alterations occurring in top peripheral T cell clonotypes seemed unrelated to pseudoprogression.

Generated by immunoSEQ multiplex PCR, the TCRdb table keeps only in-frame clones and is missing some. The table records some 46,000 clones, around 92% of them present only once. Time point of the sample: week 35, safety follow-up. In the vaccine, a single dose held 300 ug of the mutant IDH1 20-mer peptide, along with topical imiquimod. Donors' newly diagnosed IDH1-mutant WHO grade 3 or 4 astrocytomas lacked nuclear ATRX. Specimen: PBMCs, collected from a glioma patient whose treatment included an IDH1 peptide vaccine. This TCR was sampled from a man between 45 and 60 years old with glioma. The chain carries TRBV7-9 and TRBJ2-3; TRBD2 aligns across 9 bases. DNA of the CDR3: TGTGCCAGCAGCTTATCAGCGGGGGGCCCAGATACGCAGTATTTT. Its protein is CASSLSAGGPDTQYF.